The clone carrying this TCR beta chain showed up just once. Its matching antigen is unknown. The primer mix had 60 Vbeta and 13 Jbeta primers. Assay: immunoSEQ multiplex PCR; the TCRdb copy retains only in-frame clones and omits some. The profile shows about 170,000 clones, roughly 79% of them singletons. The record originates from a study of cytomegalovirus exposure and HLA in healthy donors. Across the study: As an earlier analysis found, 180 million or so T cells yielded 95 million to 130 million unique TCR beta sequences. In terms of ancestry, the Caucasian-associated cluster contained about four fifths of the 300 to 400 genotyped donors.

Study-wide results and limits: Later, TCR association rates were found to vary by HLA locus, highest for DRB1 and lowest for HLA-C.

Donors in the study were healthy people who gave bone marrow. Material: PBMCs. The clonotype comes from a woman aged 30 to 39 in good health and CMV-seropositive.

The CDR3 region is CASSLDRDYGYTF. The CDR3 nucleotides are TGTGCCAGCAGCTTGGACAGGGACTATGGCTACACCTTC. The chain combines TRBV11-2 with TRBJ1-2; 8 bases align to TRBD1. CDR1 and CDR2 from the germline V gene are SGHAT and FQNNGV. J gave up 3 bases and V 3 bases, and 0 bases lay outside the gene matches. There are 13 residues in the CDR3.